Given below is one T cell receptor (beta chain) in context. The data derive from a study of lymphopenia after photon versus proton radiotherapy. The data were produced by immunoSEQ multiplex PCR, yet TCRdb's version contains in-frame clones alone and is incomplete. Of about 35,000 clones listed, roughly 90% are singletons. The source of this sequence is a man aged 55 to 70 with cholangiocarcinoma. The sample here was peripheral blood, taken from a patient treated with photon-based radiotherapy.

In DNA, the CDR3 is TGTGCCAGCAGCCCAGTGGGGATGAACACTGAAGCTTTCTTT. This encodes CASSPVGMNTEAFF. The rearrangement uses TRBV7-2 and TRBJ1-1; D is unclear. CDR3 length equals 14 residues. V lost 5 bases, J lost 0 bases, and 10 bases lay in between. Germline V gene data show CDR1 as SGHTA and CDR2 as FQGNSA.